The sequence of this T cell receptor (beta chain) was determined in a study of PD-L1 blockade in urothelial cancer. On the study more broadly: The year 2014 saw patients start atezolizumab, 1,200 mg intravenously every 3 weeks. Study patients had been treated with 0 to 3 previous chemotherapy regimens.

Assay: immunoSEQ multiplex PCR; the TCRdb copy retains only in-frame clones and omits some. The sample consists of around 100,000 clones, 91% of them appearing once. This CDR3 has 16 amino acids. J was trimmed by 5 bases and V by 3 bases; bases with no gene match: 8. Germline assignment: CDR1 LNHNV and CDR2 YYDKDF (reference sequence). This specimen consisted of PBMCs, obtained around atezolizumab (anti-PD-L1) treatment. The rearrangement joins TRBV15 to TRBJ2-1, with 9 bases fitting TRBD1. This TCR was sampled from a woman of 80 years or more with urothelial cancer. DNA of the CDR3: TGTGCCACCAGCAGCGTCACCGGGACAGGGAACAATGAGCAGTTCTTC. Its protein product is CATSSVTGTGNNEQFF.